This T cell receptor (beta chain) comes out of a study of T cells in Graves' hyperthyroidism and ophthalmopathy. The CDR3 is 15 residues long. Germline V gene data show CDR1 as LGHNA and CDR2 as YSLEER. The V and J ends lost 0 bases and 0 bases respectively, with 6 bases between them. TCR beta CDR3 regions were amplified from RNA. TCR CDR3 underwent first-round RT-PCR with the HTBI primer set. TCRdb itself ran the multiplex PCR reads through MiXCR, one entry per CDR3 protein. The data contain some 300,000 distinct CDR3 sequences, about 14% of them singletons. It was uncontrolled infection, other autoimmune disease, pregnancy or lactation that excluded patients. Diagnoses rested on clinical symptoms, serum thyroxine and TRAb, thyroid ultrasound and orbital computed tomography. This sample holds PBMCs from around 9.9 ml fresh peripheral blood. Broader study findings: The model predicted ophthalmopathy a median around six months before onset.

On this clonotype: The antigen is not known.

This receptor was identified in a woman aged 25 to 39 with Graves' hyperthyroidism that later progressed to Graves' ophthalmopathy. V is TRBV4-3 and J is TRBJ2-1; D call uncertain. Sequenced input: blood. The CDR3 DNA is TGCGCCAGCAGCCAAGATCCTAGCTCCTACAATGAGCAGTTCTTC. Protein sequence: CASSQDPSSYNEQFF.